A selection of T cell receptor beta chains follows, all from one sample in a study of T-cell memory formation after mild COVID-19. One entry per CDR3 protein, called by TCRdb with MiXCR from the 5' RACE reads. The sample contains more than 350,000 distinct CDR3 sequences, 20% to 25% of which appear only once. The sample consisted of PBMCs or a T cell subset sorted from them (not recorded which). The source of these receptors is an adult woman who had mild COVID-19 (a few samples of this study predate the infection). Cell type and time point are not known. Each CDR3 is given with its conserved first and last residue. The D gene is left open where the match is weak. Clone size is shown for a subset of rows, as once, few, many or a class of expanded clone.

V gene	clone size	J gene	D gene	CDR3 DNA	CDR3 protein
TRBV20-1	.	TRBJ2-7	TRBD2	TGCAGTGCTCATAGACCTAGCGGGAGGGCTATCGACGAGCAGTACTTC	CSAHRPSGRAIDEQYF
TRBV6-5	.	TRBJ2-2	.	TGTGCCAGCAGTTGGGAGGGGGCCCCCGGGGAGCTGTTTTTT	CASSWEGAPGELFF
TRBV12-3/TRBV12-4	.	TRBJ2-4	.	TGTGCCAGCAGCCCACCTGGACTCCTCGAGCTTTACTTC	CASSPPGLLELYF
TRBV29-1	.	TRBJ2-1	TRBD1	TGCAGCGTTGTTCCCCGGGACAGGGCAAATGAGCAGTTCTTC	CSVVPRDRANEQFF
TRBV3-1	few	TRBJ2-6	.	TGTGCCAGTGCCATGAAGGGAGCCAACGTCCTGACTTTC	CASAMKGANVLTF
TRBV5-6	few	TRBJ2-7	.	TGTGCCAGCAGCTCCCCGTGGACAGAGCAGTACTTC	CASSSPWTEQYF
TRBV12-3/TRBV12-4	.	TRBJ1-2	.	TGTGCCAGCAGTACCCGACAGGCCTATGGCTACACCTTC	CASSTRQAYGYTF
TRBV11-2	.	TRBJ2-3	TRBD2	TGTGCCAGCAGCTTAGTCGGGGGGGCCTCAGATACGCAGTATTTT	CASSLVGGASDTQYF
TRBV7-9	.	TRBJ2-7	.	TGTGCCAGCAGCGAACGGGGGAATCCCTACGAGCAGTACTTC	CASSERGNPYEQYF
TRBV27	.	TRBJ2-1	.	TGTGCCAGCATCCGAATATGGGGGCGGGGGTACAATGAGCAGTTCTTC	CASIRIWGRGYNEQFF
TRBV7-6	.	TRBJ2-3	TRBD1	TGTGCCAGCAGCTCCAGAGGGGACAGGCGCACAGATACGCAGTATTTT	CASSSRGDRRTDTQYF
TRBV9	few	TRBJ2-3	TRBD2	TGTGCCAGCAGCGTCTCTAGCGGTCTCAGCACAGATACGCAGTATTTT	CASSVSSGLSTDTQYF
TRBV11-2	.	TRBJ2-1	TRBD1	TGTGCCAGCAACACGGGGACAGGGTGGGACAATGAGCAGTTCTTC	CASNTGTGWDNEQFF
TRBV7-2	.	TRBJ2-3	.	TGTGCCAGCCCCCCGAGGGAAGAAAGAGGTCTCGGGCAGTATTTT	CASPPREERGLGQYF
TRBV10-3	few	TRBJ2-5	.	TGTGCCATCAGTGAAGGGAACCAAGAGACCCAGTACTTC	CAISEGNQETQYF
TRBV2	.	TRBJ2-1	.	TGTGCCAGCAGTTCTCTCCAGATCAGTGAGCAGTTCTTC	CASSSLQISEQFF
TRBV9	.	TRBJ1-2	.	TGTGCCAGCAGCGGATTTGGTGGCTACACCTTC	CASSGFGGYTF
TRBV5-1	.	TRBJ1-3	.	TGCGCCAGCAGCTTGGGACAGGTCCTCTCTGGAAACACCATATATTTT	CASSLGQVLSGNTIYF
TRBV11-2	.	TRBJ1-2	.	TGTGCCAGCAGCGCCCTAACCGACAGGCACTATGGCTACACCTTC	CASSALTDRHYGYTF
TRBV7-9	few	TRBJ2-7	.	TGTGCCAGCAGCTATTGGGCCAGTGAGGAGCAGTACTTC	CASSYWASEEQYF
TRBV6-1	.	TRBJ2-2	.	TGTGCCAGCAGTGAAGGGTTCACCGGGGAGCTGTTTTTT	CASSEGFTGELFF
TRBV4-3	.	TRBJ2-7	.	TGCGCCAGCAGCCGTGACTGGGGGACTCCGTCCTACGAGCAGTACTTC	CASSRDWGTPSYEQYF
TRBV7-8	.	TRBJ1-1	.	TGTGCCAGCAGCCGAACCGACGGTAGGAGGACTGAAGCTTTCTTT	CASSRTDGRRTEAFF
TRBV29-1	few	TRBJ2-7	TRBD1	TGCAGCGTTCGACAGGGGGCGCGCGAGCAGTACTTC	CSVRQGAREQYF
TRBV3-1	once	TRBJ2-4	TRBD2	TGTGCCAGCAGCCCCACCGGGACTAGCAGGAACATTCAGTACTTC	CASSPTGTSRNIQYF
TRBV4-3	.	TRBJ2-1	.	TGCGCCAGCAGCCAAGGCGAGGACGATGAGCAGTTCTTC	CASSQGEDDEQFF
TRBV7-3	.	TRBJ2-1	TRBD2	TGTGCCAGCAGCCGTCTGACTAGCGGGAGCGGCAATGAGCAGTTCTTC	CASSRLTSGSGNEQFF
TRBV4-2	many	TRBJ1-2	TRBD1	TGTGCCAGCAGCTCTATGACAGGGAACTATGGCTACACCTTC	CASSSMTGNYGYTF
TRBV29-1	.	TRBJ2-6	TRBD1	TGCAGCGTTGCGACAGGGTTAAACTCTGGGGCCAACGTCCTGACTTTC	CSVATGLNSGANVLTF
TRBV24-1	few	TRBJ1-1	.	TGTGCCACCAGTGATTCAGGGGAGCTTGGGGCTTTCTTT	CATSDSGELGAFF
TRBV7-8	.	TRBJ1-5	TRBD1	TGTGCCAGCAGCCATTCCGGGACAGACTTTAATCAGCCCCAGCATTTT	CASSHSGTDFNQPQHF
TRBV5-4	.	TRBJ1-1	.	TGTGCCAGCAGCCTGGGTGGGGGACCGAACACTGAAGCTTTCTTT	CASSLGGGPNTEAFF
TRBV12-3/TRBV12-4	few	TRBJ2-3	TRBD2	TGTGCCAGCAGCGAACAGGCTAGCGGGGGACACACAGATACGCAGTATTTT	CASSEQASGGHTDTQYF
TRBV20-1	once	TRBJ2-7	.	TGCAGTGCTAGAGAAACGGACTACGAGCAGTACTTC	CSARETDYEQYF
TRBV14	few	TRBJ2-2	.	TGTGCCAGCAGCCTGGGGGTACACTTGAACACCGGGGAGCTGTTTTTT	CASSLGVHLNTGELFF
TRBV7-9	.	TRBJ1-2	.	TGTGTCAGCAGCTTAGCTGGGGGTGGCTACACCTTC	CVSSLAGGGYTF
TRBV20-1	few	TRBJ2-3	TRBD2	TGCAGTGGCTGGACTAGCAATGATCGAGATACGCAGTATTTT	CSGWTSNDRDTQYF
TRBV6-6	.	TRBJ2-7	TRBD2	TGTGCCAGCAGTTACTCGGATACTAGCGGGAGTTACGAGCAGTACTTC	CASSYSDTSGSYEQYF
TRBV9	.	TRBJ2-3	.	TGTGCCAGCAGCCAACAGGGAGTGAGGACAGATACGCAGTATTTT	CASSQQGVRTDTQYF
TRBV7-9	.	TRBJ2-7	.	TGTGCCAGCAGCTTCCGACTTGGTAGTAGAGAAAACGAGCAGTACTTC	CASSFRLGSRENEQYF
TRBV2	few	TRBJ1-5	.	TGTGCCAGCAGTGAACAGAAAATTTATAGCAATCAGCCCCAGCATTTT	CASSEQKIYSNQPQHF
TRBV5-1	few	TRBJ2-1	TRBD2	TGCGCCAGCAGCTTGCGAAGAGCGGGAGTGGGCAATGAGCAGTTCTTC	CASSLRRAGVGNEQFF